The present entry profiles one T cell receptor beta chain with its context. The antigen remains undetermined. V lost 0 bases and J lost 5, with 7 bases in between. Per the germline V gene, CDR1 is SGHTA and CDR2 is FQGNSA. The CDR3 contains 13 residues. This sample stems from a study of T cell repertoires in ileal Crohn's disease. Across the study: About half of patients got postoperative therapy: under twelve thiopurines, around 19 anti-TNF. Biopsies at the proximal margin of the resected specimen form MI samples. Study observations and caveats: All patients with clonality above 26.8% had endoscopic recurrence.

Specified time point: proximal margin of the surgical specimen (macroscopically non-inflamed). Included were adult ileal or ileocolonic Crohn's patients indicated for ileocolonic resection. Sequencing was performed with immunoSEQ multiplex PCR; in TCRdb, only in-frame clones are kept and a portion is missing. The sample includes several thousand clones, 80% to 90% seen only once; the top ten take 4% to 4.5%. Sequenced sample: ileal tissue. This clonotype was obtained from an adult with Crohn's disease. The chain recombines TRBV7-2 with TRBJ2-5; perhaps D is TRBD1 or TRBD2 (6 bases each). The CDR3 coding sequence is TGTGCCAGCAGCTTAGCGGGGGGCGAGACCCAGTACTTC. This sequence encodes CASSLAGGETQYF.